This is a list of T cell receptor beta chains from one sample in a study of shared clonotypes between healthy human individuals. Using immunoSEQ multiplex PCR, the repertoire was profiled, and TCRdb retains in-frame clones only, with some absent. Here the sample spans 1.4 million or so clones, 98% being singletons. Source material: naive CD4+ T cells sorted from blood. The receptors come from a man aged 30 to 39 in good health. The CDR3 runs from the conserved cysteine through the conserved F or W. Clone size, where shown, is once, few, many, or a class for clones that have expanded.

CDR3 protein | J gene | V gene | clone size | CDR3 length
CASSSTRGSYEQYF | TRBJ2-7 | TRBV11-2 | NA | 14
CASSVTGLAGVEQYF | TRBJ2-7 | TRBV10-2 | NA | 15
CASSLARDRGSEGYGYTF | TRBJ1-2 | TRBV7-8 | NA | 18
CATRGGRTGELFF | TRBJ2-2 | TRBV6-6 | NA | 13
CASSDDRVQPQHF | TRBJ1-5 | TRBV7-2 | once | 13
CASSPTRAGGALGYTF | TRBJ1-2 | TRBV7-2 | NA | 16
CASSVSTNTGELFF | TRBJ2-2 | TRBV9 | NA | 14
CASSQDRGVRYEQYF | TRBJ2-7 | TRBV4-3 | once | 15
CASSLNNEQFF | TRBJ2-1 | TRBV5-6 | NA | 11
CASSPDRGYEQYF | TRBJ2-7 | TRBV2 | NA | 13
CASRDNRVPTGELFF | TRBJ2-2 | TRBV7-2 | NA | 15
CASSSLGQIGEQYF | TRBJ2-7 | TRBV28 | once | 14
CASSFGPEAFF | TRBJ1-1 | TRBV5-8 | NA | 11
CSVEVRRWDRGKPGTDTQYF | TRBJ2-3 | TRBV29-1 | NA | 20
CASSVGTKGNTIYF | TRBJ1-3 | TRBV27 | NA | 14
CASSLGTVNTDTQYF | TRBJ2-3 | TRBV11-2 | NA | 15
CASRQTSGRSYEQYF | TRBJ2-7 | TRBV6-5 | NA | 15
CASSEGTVRHEQYF | TRBJ2-7 | TRBV2 | NA | 14
CASSLRTGSSYEQYF | TRBJ2-7 | TRBV27 | NA | 15
CASSLWANSNQPQHF | TRBJ1-5 | TRBV27 | NA | 15
CASSEGGLAPYSYEQYF | TRBJ2-7 | TRBV2 | NA | 17
CSVETSGIRYEQYF | TRBJ2-7 | TRBV29-1 | NA | 14
CASSDRQGGTDTQYF | TRBJ2-3 | TRBV9 | NA | 15
CASSVFGEKETQYF | TRBJ2-5 | TRBV10-2 | NA | 14
CASNPTRREETQYF | TRBJ2-5 | TRBV19 | NA | 14
CASSGRTGSTDTQYF | TRBJ2-3 | TRBV6-1 | NA | 15
CASSWPFLAGGDEQYF | TRBJ2-7 | TRBV28 | once | 16
CASSIRDTQYF | TRBJ2-3 | TRBV28 | NA | 11
CASSVGEPFGTQHF | TRBJ1-5 | TRBV9 | NA | 14
CAISDRGGETQYF | TRBJ2-5 | TRBV10-3 | NA | 13
CASRFTRWNTEAFF | TRBJ1-1 | TRBV7-2 | NA | 14
CASSKPEDTQYF | TRBJ2-3 | TRBV25-1 | once | 12
CASLQGLKAVEQYF | TRBJ2-7 | TRBV5-6 | NA | 14
CATSPGGIQYF | TRBJ2-4 | TRBV15 | NA | 11
CAITRGGSPQYSTDTQYF | TRBJ2-3 | TRBV10-3 | NA | 18
CSVTTGPYEQYF | TRBJ2-7 | TRBV29-1 | NA | 12
CASSYDRFLGGYTF | TRBJ1-2 | TRBV6-5 | NA | 14
CASSLERDPYNEQFF | TRBJ2-1 | TRBV7-6 | NA | 15
CASSVGSRVTGELFF | TRBJ2-2 | TRBV9 | NA | 15
CATSRHGASYEQYF | TRBJ2-7 | TRBV15 | NA | 14
CASSPRTGHITEQFF | TRBJ2-1 | TRBV7-2 | NA | 15
CASSLGRTSGNTIYF | TRBJ1-3 | TRBV7-9 | once | 15
CASSARANSYNEQFF | TRBJ2-1 | TRBV2 | NA | 15
CASTLAGENTEAFF | TRBJ1-1 | TRBV11-2 | NA | 14
CASSLMQATNEKLFF | TRBJ1-4 | TRBV5-1 | NA | 15
CASSRLAFRDRDHMQPNEQYF | TRBJ2-7 | TRBV18 | once | 21
CASSQDPGRLGGYTF | TRBJ1-2 | TRBV4-3 | NA | 15
CASSLNRPPGLQETQYF | TRBJ2-5 | TRBV27 | NA | 17